Given below is one T cell receptor beta chain in context. At the DNA level, this CDR3 is encoded by other sequences in the same sample as well. These data originate in a study of blood T cell repertoires in COVID-19. Across the study: In each case, the material was cDNA or gDNA derived from T cells, B-cell-depleted T cells, or PBMCs.

The CDR3 loop spans 13 amino acids. Trimming removed 1 base at V and 4 bases at J, with 5 bases between. As handled by the study authors: Amplification of reference gene primers was used by the study to estimate nucleated cell counts. The protocol was immunoSEQ multiplex PCR, while the TCRdb copy is restricted to in-frame clones and leaves out a portion. The V and J calls and clone size were taken over from that table, and D and trimming were inferred from the DNA. The sample lists 150,000 to 200,000 clones; over 80% were seen once. Sequencing was done on a sample of PBMCs or T cells enriched from blood (not recorded which). J is TRBJ1-5 and V is TRBV12-3 or TRBV12-4; D unclear. The receptor comes from a woman between 55 and 75 years old who had recovered from COVID-19. CDR3 region: CASSLGVNQPQHF. In nucleotides, the CDR3 is TGTGCCAGCAGTTTAGGCGTTAATCAGCCCCAGCATTTT.